A single sample gave rise to the 12 T cell receptor beta chains below, sequenced in a study of cytomegalovirus exposure and HLA in healthy donors. Use of 60 Vbeta and 13 Jbeta primers characterized the PCR. Sequenced by immunoSEQ multiplex PCR; TCRdb stores in-frame clones only, minus some. The table shows approximately 92,000 clones, with 81% occurring only once. The sequenced sample was PBMCs. These receptors were obtained from a girl aged 2-10 years in good health and CMV-seropositive.

This clone was picked up one time. V and J are TRBV19 and TRBJ1-1; TRBD1 agrees at 9 bases. The CDR3 loop spans 13 amino acids. V gave up 8 bases and J gave up 3 bases; unmatched junction bases: 4. Germline V gives CDR1 LNHDA, CDR2 SQIVND (reference sequence). CDR3: CASGGQGDTEAFF. CDR3 in DNA: TGTGCCAGTGGGGGACAGGGAGACACTGAAGCTTTCTTT.

J is TRBJ2-5 and V is TRBV15, with D possibly being TRBD1 (6 bases). Germline V gene sequence: CDR1 LNHNV, CDR2 YYDKDF (reference sequence). This CDR3 is 13 amino acids long. The germline V and J ends were trimmed by 0 bases and 7 bases, with 9 bases remaining between them. This CDR3 is CATSREGAGTQYF. CDR3 DNA: TGTGCCACCAGCAGAGAGGGGGCCGGGACCCAGTACTTC.

The chain joins TRBV5-6 to TRBJ1-1; 7 bases are shared with TRBD1. With 5 bases clipped from V and 5 bases from J, the junction kept 3 bases outside the gene matches. Germline lookup yields CDR1 SGHDT and CDR2 YYEEEE. This CDR3 has 12 amino acids. CDR3 sequence (DNA): TGTGCCAGCAGGCGGACAGGAACTGAAGCTTTCTTT. This translates into CASRRTGTEAFF. The entire variable domain, with the rest obtained from reference TRBV5-6 and TRBJ1-1, is as follows: DAGVTQSPTHLIKTRGQQVTLRCSPKSGHDTVSWYQQALGQGPQFIFQYYEEEERQRGNFPDRFSGHQFPNYSSELNVNALLLGDSALYLCASRRTGTEAFFGQGTRLTVV.

In nucleotides, the CDR3 is TGTGCCAGCAGCCTGGGACACCCCGATCAGCCCCAGCATTTT. This codes for CASSLGHPDQPQHF. The chain uses TRBV7-3 and TRBJ1-5, with a weak D call TRBD1 (6 bases). Germline V lookup: CDR1 SGHTA, CDR2 FQGTGA. The CDR3 extends over 14 amino acids. Trimming removed 5 bases at V and 5 bases at J, with 13 bases between.

The chain joins TRBV7-6 to TRBJ1-4; D possibly corresponds to TRBD1 (6 bases). V lost 5 bases and J lost 8, with 9 bases in between. Germline V gives CDR1 SGHVS, CDR2 FNYEAQ. The CDR3 consists of 12 residues. The CDR3 coding sequence is TGTGCCAGCAGCCTTGACAGGGAAAAACTGTTTTTT. Translated: CASSLDREKLFF.

The chain employs TRBV27 and TRBJ2-7; 7 positions agree with TRBD1. CDR1 is MNHEY and CDR2 is SMNVEV in the germline V gene (reference sequence). Losses at the gene ends were 5 bases for V and 12 bases for J; bases not matched to a gene: 13. The CDR3 runs to 13 residues. The CDR3 reads CASSPSTGFSLYF. The DNA for the CDR3 is TGTGCCAGCAGTCCATCGACAGGGTTCAGCTTGTACTTC.

The chain recombines TRBV21-1 with TRBJ1-2; the table's D call, TRBD1, has no DNA check behind it. TRBV21-1 corresponds to a pseudogene. This CDR3 contains 17 residues. CDR3: CASSTNTGQGAVCGYTF. The CDR3 DNA reads as TGTGCCAGCAGCACTAACACGGGACAGGGGGCAGTATGTGGCTACACCTTC.

This clone was detected only once. The rearrangement uses TRBV28 and TRBJ2-7; possibly TRBD1 for D (5 bases). Per germline, CDR1 MDHEN and CDR2 SYDVKM. Trimming stripped 5 bases from V and 2 bases from J, with 16 bases between. The CDR3 contains 15 residues. The CDR3 loop is CASSPTARNTYEQYF. The CDR3 DNA is TGTGCCAGCAGTCCGACAGCACGCAACACCTACGAGCAGTACTTC.

The CDR3 region has the DNA TGTGCCAGCGGCCAGACAGGGGTGGACAATGAGCAGTTCTTC. This encodes CASGQTGVDNEQFF. The chain uses TRBV5-4 and TRBJ2-1; 8 bases fit TRBD1. Germline CDR1 reads SGHNT; CDR2 reads YYREEE (reference sequence). V lost 7 bases to trimming and J lost 5 bases; unmatched junction nucleotides: 8. The length of the CDR3 is 14 residues.

CDR3 bases: TGTGCCACCGAACCCGGACAGGGAGCCCGCTCGTGTTATTTT. Amino acid sequence: CATEPGQGARSCYF. This chain links TRBV10-3 with TRBJ1-3; 8 bases match TRBD1. This CDR3 spans 14 amino acids. The junction had 21 bases not matched to a gene; V was cut back by 10 bases and J by 16 bases. CDR1 is ENHRY and CDR2 is SYGVKD in the germline V gene.

The V call is TRBV5-1, the J call TRBJ2-7; D is perhaps TRBD1 (6 bases). The V and J ends lost 7 bases and 0 bases respectively, with 17 bases between them. From germline, CDR1 is SGHRS and CDR2 YFSETQ. This CDR3 comprises 15 residues. In DNA form, the CDR3 reads TGCGCCAGCTCGAAAGGGCAGGGGAGCTCCTACGAGCAGTACTTC. This translates into CASSKGQGSSYEQYF.

This clone was recorded once. CDR3 loop: CAISGPKETQYF. The CDR3 DNA reads as TGTGCCATCAGTGGGCCAAAAGAGACCCAGTACTTC. The chain uses TRBV10-3 and TRBJ2-5, with D hard to call. The CDR3 length is 12 residues. Germline V gene data show CDR1 as ENHRY and CDR2 as SYGVKD. The V gene lost 4 bases and the J gene lost 3 bases, with 6 bases spanning the gap.